Below are 13 T cell receptor beta chains sequenced from a single sample in a study of T cells in localized non-small cell lung cancer (dated by TCRdb to the early 2020s). Libraries were prepared through the immunoSEQ multiplex PCR assay. Not all clones reach the TCRdb copy of this immuneACCESS table, which keeps in-frame sequences only. Checked studies attribute under half of the gap to unresolved V genes and leave the rest unexplained. Counted in this sample were 65,000 or so clones; 81% of them appeared once. Around 4.8% of the sample is taken by the ten largest. The material sequenced was PBMCs, taken before any cancer treatment. The receptors come from a man between 40 and 69 years old with stage II lung adenocarcinoma.

The chain employs TRBV4-1 and TRBJ2-1; the match to TRBD2 covers 12 bases. Germline CDR1 MGHRA, CDR2 YSYEKL. V shed 3 bases, J shed 12 bases, and the junction held 12 bases outside the gene matches. The CDR3 is made up of 16 amino acids. The CDR3 loop reads CASSHTTSGSPGGQFF. The CDR3 coding sequence is TGCGCCAGCAGCCACACGACTAGCGGGAGCCCGGGGGGGCAGTTCTTC.

This rearrangement joins TRBV14 to TRBJ1-1; a weak D match, TRBD1 (6 bases). Per the germline V gene, CDR1 is SGHDN and CDR2 is FVKESK. Trimming pared 1 base from V and 10 bases from J, leaving 13 bases between. The CDR3 length is 13 residues. DNA of the CDR3: TGTGCCAGCAGCCAAGCGGGGGGCATGGGAGCTTTCTTT. Translation: CASSQAGGMGAFF.

The chain uses TRBV7-9 and TRBJ2-1, with D possibly being TRBD2 (6 bases). In germline, CDR1 is SEHNR, CDR2 FQNEAQ (reference sequence). The germline V and J ends were trimmed by 3 bases and 0 bases, with 9 bases remaining between them. The CDR3 is 15 amino acids. Here the CDR3 reads CASSLSGSSYNEQFF. The CDR3 DNA sequence: TGTGCCAGCAGCTTGTCCGGGAGCTCCTACAATGAGCAGTTCTTC.

The chain carries TRBV5-4 and TRBJ2-4; D gene unclear. Germline V lookup: CDR1 SGHNT, CDR2 YYREEE (reference sequence). This CDR3 is built from 13 residues. V was clipped by 2 bases and J by 1 base, with 4 bases between them. As DNA, the CDR3 is TGTGCCAGCAGCTTCGGGGCCAAAAACATTCAGTACTTC. Amino acids: CASSFGAKNIQYF.

The rearrangement uses TRBV19 and TRBJ1-1, with D possibly being TRBD1 (6 bases). This CDR3 contains 15 residues. CDR1 LNHDA and CDR2 SQIVND come from the germline V gene (reference sequence). V dropped 4 bases and J dropped 7 bases, with 19 bases sitting between them. For the CDR3, the DNA is TGTGCCAGTAGTACGAAGACAGGTCCTTTAATTGAAGCTTTCTTT. This codes for CASSTKTGPLIEAFF.

The chain employs TRBV2 and TRBJ1-1, with TRBD1 as a possible D gene (6 bases). Trimming shortened V by 11 bases and J by 8 bases, and 18 bases separated the two germline ends. CDR3 length equals 12 residues. The germline gives CDR1 SNHLY, CDR2 FYNNEI. CDR3 loop: CAGGRDTYEAFF. The CDR3 DNA sequence: TGTGCCGGGGGTAGGGACACCTACGAAGCTTTCTTT.

The chain uses TRBV6-6 and TRBJ1-3; D gene ambiguous. CDR3 length: 15 amino acids. Germline assignment: CDR1 MNHNY and CDR2 SVGAGI (reference sequence). Trimming cost V 6 bases and J 0 bases, with 12 bases left between them. CDR3 coding DNA: TGTGCCAGCAGGTTGACAAGAACCTCTGGAAACACCATATATTTT. This sequence encodes CASRLTRTSGNTIYF.

This chain uses TRBV5-1 with TRBJ1-4; TRBD1 agrees at 8 bases. Unmatched junction bases numbered 3, after V lost 3 bases and J lost 5 bases. CDR1 and CDR2 from the germline V gene are SGHRS and YFSETQ. This CDR3 has 14 amino acids. This CDR3 is CASSSDRGNEKLFF. CDR3 bases: TGCGCCAGCAGCTCAGACAGGGGAAATGAAAAACTGTTTTTT.

CDR3 amino acids: CASSLSQRERVREQFF. For the CDR3, the DNA is TGCGCCAGCAGCTTGTCCCAGCGGGAGAGGGTCCGAGAGCAGTTCTTC. This chain uses TRBV5-1 with TRBJ2-1, with TRBD2 matching over 8 bases. CDR3 length: 16 amino acids. The junction had 13 bases not matched to a gene; V was cut back by 1 base and J by 10 bases. Germline V gene lookup returns CDR1 SGHRS and CDR2 YFSETQ.

This chain connects TRBV2 to TRBJ2-7; D call uncertain. CDR3 size: 14 residues. CDR1 is SNHLY, CDR2 FYNNEI, per germline. Trimming left V 2 bases short and J 2 bases short, with 10 bases between. CDR3 residues: CASSERGNTYEQYF. CDR3 nucleotides: TGTGCCAGCAGTGAAAGAGGTAATACCTACGAGCAGTACTTC.

Turning to this clone: The junction differs from germline at one of its ends, possibly a read error. This sequence joins TRBV7-7 and TRBJ2-2, with no clear D. This CDR3 has 14 amino acids. Germline V gene lookup returns CDR1 SSHAT and CDR2 FNYEAQ (reference sequence). CDR3 amino acids: CASKPRENTGELFF. Written as DNA, the CDR3 is TGTGCTAGCAAGCCTCGCGAGAACACCGGGGAGCTGTTTTTT.

The chain uses TRBV25-1 and TRBJ1-4, with D possibly matching TRBD1 (5 bases). The CDR3 covers 16 residues. Germline V gene data show CDR1 as MGHDK and CDR2 as SYGVNS. V lost 4 bases, J lost 0 bases, and 12 bases lay in between. CDR3 loop: CASSGSGHATNEKLFF. CDR3 nucleotide sequence: TGTGCCAGCAGTGGGTCGGGGCATGCAACTAATGAAAAACTGTTTTTT.

This clone was recorded only once. The rearrangement uses TRBV5-5 and TRBJ1-1, with a possible D match to TRBD1 (6 bases). The CDR3 contains 15 residues. Germline V gene data show CDR1 as SGHKS and CDR2 as YYEKEE (reference sequence). Trimming cost V 0 bases and J 3 bases, with 12 bases left between them. The CDR3 here is CASSLAARGDTEAFF. The CDR3 DNA follows: TGTGCCAGCAGCTTGGCCGCCAGGGGCGACACTGAAGCTTTCTTT. The whole variable domain, remainder taken from reference TRBV5-5 and TRBJ1-1, is DAGVTQSPTHLIKTRGQQVTLRCSPISGHKSVSWYQQVLGQGPQFIFQYYEKEERGRGNFPDRFSARQFPNYSSELNVNALLLGDSALYLCASSLAARGDTEAFFGQGTRLTVV.